This is a list of T cell receptor beta chains from one sample in a study of blood T cell repertoires in COVID-19. Measured with immunoSEQ multiplex PCR; TCRdb has only the in-frame clones, and not every one. The sample yields some 180,000 clones, around 90% seen once. Input material: peripheral blood. The origin of the receptors is a middle-aged man with acute or convalescent COVID-19. Each CDR3 is given with its conserved first and last residue. A D gene is named only where the DNA matches it firmly. Clone size is not always given. Where it is, it says once, few, many or a class for expanded clones.

d_call	clone_size	v_call	j_call	cdr3_nt	cdr3_aa
TRBD2	once	TRBV7-9	TRBJ2-4	TGTGCCAGCAGCTACGGACTAGCGGGAGGCTTGAACATTCAGTACTTC	CASSYGLAGGLNIQYF
TRBD2	.	TRBV7-2	TRBJ2-7	TGTGCCAGCAGCTTAGGTGGGGGGGGTGGCGAGCAGTACTTC	CASSLGGGGGEQYF
.	.	TRBV5-8	TRBJ2-6	TGTGCCAGCAGCTTGCAACTCGACTCCCGCTCTGGGGCCAACGTCCTGACTTTC	CASSLQLDSRSGANVLTF
.	.	TRBV12-3/TRBV12-4	TRBJ1-2	TGTGCCAGCAGTCAGCTAAGGGAGAGTGGCTACACCTTC	CASSQLRESGYTF
.	once	TRBV7-9	TRBJ2-1	TGTGCCAGTAGCCAACAGGGAGGGGTTTACAATGAGCAGTTCTTC	CASSQQGGVYNEQFF
.	.	TRBV27	TRBJ2-2	TGTGCCAGCAGCCGAGGAAACACCGGGGAGCTGTTTTTT	CASSRGNTGELFF
TRBD2	.	TRBV3-1/TRBV3-2	TRBJ2-1	TGTGCCAGCAGCCAAGGTACTAGCGGGACGGTTGAGCAGTTCTTC	CASSQGTSGTVEQFF
.	.	TRBV7-9	TRBJ1-2	TGTGCCAGCAGCTCGAAAGCGGGGAGTCAGGGCTACACCTTC	CASSSKAGSQGYTF
TRBD1	.	TRBV28	TRBJ2-7	TGTGCCAGCAGTACCCGGGACAGATTATTCTACGAGCAGTACTTC	CASSTRDRLFYEQYF
TRBD2	.	TRBV19	TRBJ2-7	TGTGCCAGTAGCACCACTAGCGGGATTTACGAGCAGTACTTC	CASSTTSGIYEQYF
TRBD1	.	TRBV6-5	TRBJ1-2	TGTGGGCTTGCTACGGGACAGAACTATGGCTACACCTTC	CGLATGQNYGYTF
TRBD1	.	TRBV7-9	TRBJ2-3	TGTGCCAGCAGCCCTACAGGACAGGGGATTGCAGATACGCAGTATTTT	CASSPTGQGIADTQYF
.	.	TRBV7-2	TRBJ2-1	TGTGCCAGCAGCTTAGGGGGCCAGGATGAGCAGTTCTTC	CASSLGGQDEQFF
.	once	TRBV11-2	TRBJ2-1	TGTGCCAGCACCACGATCGGGGTAGGCGGTATATACAATGAGCAGTTCTTC	CASTTIGVGGIYNEQFF
.	.	TRBV6-6	TRBJ1-4	TGTGCCAGCAGAAGGGGCACTAATGAAAAACTGTTTTTT	CASRRGTNEKLFF
.	.	TRBV5-8	TRBJ1-1	TGTGCCAGCGGCAAAAACCGGGGCCAGGGGGAAGCTTTCTTT	CASGKNRGQGEAFF
.	.	TRBV19	TRBJ1-2	TGTGCCAGTAGCTCCAGGGCTTCTTATGGCTACACCTTC	CASSSRASYGYTF
.	.	TRBV29-1	TRBJ1-2	TGCAGCCAATTGGGCTACACCTTC	CSQLGYTF
.	once	TRBV7-9	TRBJ1-1	TGTGCCAGCAGTTCTTTTCCAGGGTTCGGGAACACTGAAGCTTTCTTT	CASSSFPGFGNTEAFF
TRBD1	.	TRBV5-8	TRBJ2-1	TGTGCCAGCAGTACCTGGACAGGGATGAATGAGCAGTTCTTC	CASSTWTGMNEQFF
.	.	TRBV5-6	TRBJ2-4	TGTGCCAGCAGCTTCCTACTAGAATACAAAAACATTCAGTACTTC	CASSFLLEYKNIQYF
TRBD1	.	TRBV24-1	TRBJ1-2	TGTGCCACCAGTGACGAGAGACAGGGGGGCTATGGCTACACCTTC	CATSDERQGGYGYTF
.	few	TRBV2	TRBJ1-1	TGTGCCAGCCGGGGAGATATGAACACTGAAGCTTTCTTT	CASRGDMNTEAFF
TRBD2	.	TRBV7-2	TRBJ2-3	TGTGCCAGCAGCTTCAAGCCCATGAGCGGGGGGTACACAGATACGCAGTATTTT	CASSFKPMSGGYTDTQYF
.	.	TRBV6-5	TRBJ1-1	TGTGCCAGCAGTTACGGACGCGGGGGGACTGAAGCTTTCTTT	CASSYGRGGTEAFF
TRBD1	.	TRBV28	TRBJ2-5	TGTGCCAGCAGGCGACAGGGGGCCGGGGAGACCCAGTACTTC	CASRRQGAGETQYF
.	.	TRBV28	TRBJ1-5	TGTGCCAGCAGCTCCCCATGGGGGCCTGATCAGCCCCAGCATTTT	CASSSPWGPDQPQHF
.	.	TRBV4-1	TRBJ2-1	TGCGCCAGCAGCCAAGGCTGGCAGGCGGGCTACAATGAGCAGTTCTTC	CASSQGWQAGYNEQFF
TRBD1	.	TRBV27	TRBJ2-2	TGTGCCAGCAGTTTATGGGACAGGGTGAGCACCGGGGAGCTGTTTTTT	CASSLWDRVSTGELFF
.	few	TRBV10-1	TRBJ1-2	TGCGCCAGCAGTGAGTTCTCAGGGGCAAACTATGGCTACACCTTC	CASSEFSGANYGYTF
TRBD1	.	TRBV12-3/TRBV12-4	TRBJ2-5	TGTGCCAGCAGTTCCGAGGGGGCTGTGACCCAGTACTTC	CASSSEGAVTQYF
.	few	TRBV7-9	TRBJ1-6	TGTGCCAGCAGCTCAGGTGGTTGGAAAGATTCACCCCTCCACTTT	CASSSGGWKDSPLHF
TRBD2	.	TRBV7-8	TRBJ2-2	TGTGCCAGCAGCTTAGTTAGGCTAGCGGGAGTCTCCGGGGAGCTGTTTTTT	CASSLVRLAGVSGELFF
.	.	TRBV3-1/TRBV3-2	TRBJ2-3	TGTGCCAGCAGCCCCCGACTGGGCACAGATACGCAGTATTTT	CASSPRLGTDTQYF
.	.	TRBV25-1	TRBJ1-1	TGTGCCAGCCAAGTGGCAGGGAACACTGAAGCTTTCTTT	CASQVAGNTEAFF
.	few	TRBV7-9	TRBJ1-2	TGTGCCAGCAGCCCCCGGTCCGTGGATGGCTACACCTTC	CASSPRSVDGYTF
TRBD1	.	TRBV10-3	TRBJ2-3	TGTGCCATCAGTGTAGGCGACAGGGGGGATAATACGCAGTATTTT	CAISVGDRGDNTQYF